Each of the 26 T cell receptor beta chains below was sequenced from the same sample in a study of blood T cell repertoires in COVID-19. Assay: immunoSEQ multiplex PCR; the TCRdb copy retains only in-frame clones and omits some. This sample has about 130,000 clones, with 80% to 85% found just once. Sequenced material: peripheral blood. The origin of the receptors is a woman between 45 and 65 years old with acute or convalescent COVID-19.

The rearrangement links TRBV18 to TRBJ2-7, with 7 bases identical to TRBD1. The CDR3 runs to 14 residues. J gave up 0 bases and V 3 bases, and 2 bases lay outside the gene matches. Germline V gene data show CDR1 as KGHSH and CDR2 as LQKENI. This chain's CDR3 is CASSPRTGSYEQYF. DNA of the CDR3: TGTGCCAGCTCACCGAGGACAGGCTCCTACGAGCAGTACTTC.

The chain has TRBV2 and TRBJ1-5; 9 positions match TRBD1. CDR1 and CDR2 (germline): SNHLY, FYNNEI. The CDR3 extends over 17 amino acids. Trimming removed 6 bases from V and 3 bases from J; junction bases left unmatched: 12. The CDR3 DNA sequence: TGTGCCAGCAGGTTAGGACAGGGGACAGCTCACAATCAGCCCCAGCATTTT. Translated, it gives CASRLGQGTAHNQPQHF.

The CDR3 DNA reads TGTGCCACCAGCAGAGCTTTACAGGGACGAGGGGCCAACGTCCTGACTTTC. Amino acid sequence: CATSRALQGRGANVLTF. The rearrangement uses TRBV15 and TRBJ2-6, with a weak D call TRBD1 (6 bases). The CDR3 loop spans 17 amino acids. Germline values: CDR1 LNHNV, CDR2 YYDKDF (reference sequence). V was trimmed by 1 base and J by 4 bases, leaving 14 bases between them.

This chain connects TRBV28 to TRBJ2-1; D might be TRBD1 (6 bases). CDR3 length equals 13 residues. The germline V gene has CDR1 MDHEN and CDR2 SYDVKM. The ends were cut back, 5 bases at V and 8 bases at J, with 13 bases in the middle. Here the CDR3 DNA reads TGTGCCAGCAGTATACAGGGCACGGATGAGCAGTTCTTC. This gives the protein CASSIQGTDEQFF.

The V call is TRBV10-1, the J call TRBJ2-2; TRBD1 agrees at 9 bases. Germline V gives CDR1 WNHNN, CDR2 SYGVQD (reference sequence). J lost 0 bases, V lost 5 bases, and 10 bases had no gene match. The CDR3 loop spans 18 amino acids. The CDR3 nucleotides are TGCGCCAGCAGTCCCGGGACAGGGCCCCCTGCGAACACCGGGGAGCTGTTTTTT. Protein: CASSPGTGPPANTGELFF.

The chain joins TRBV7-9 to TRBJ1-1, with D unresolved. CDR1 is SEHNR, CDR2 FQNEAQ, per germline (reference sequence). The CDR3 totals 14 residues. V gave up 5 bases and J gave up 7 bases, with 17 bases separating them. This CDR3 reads CASSPTGGEDEAFF. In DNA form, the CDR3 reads TGTGCCAGCAGCCCCACGGGCGGGGAGGATGAAGCTTTCTTT.

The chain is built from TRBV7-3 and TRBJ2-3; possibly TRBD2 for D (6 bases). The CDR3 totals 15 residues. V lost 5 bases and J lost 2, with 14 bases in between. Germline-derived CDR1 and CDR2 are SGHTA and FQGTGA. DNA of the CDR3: TGTGCCAGCAGCCGCAGCGGGTCCCCCACAGATACGCAGTATTTT. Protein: CASSRSGSPTDTQYF.

Here the CDR3 reads CATNQGADGYTF. DNA for the CDR3: TGTGCCACCAACCAAGGGGCCGATGGCTACACCTTC. The chain employs TRBV24-1 and TRBJ1-2; weak D call: TRBD1 (5 bases). The CDR3 has 12 amino acids. Deletions cut 8 bases from V and 6 bases from J, with 12 bases between. Per the germline V gene, CDR1 is KGHDR and CDR2 is SFDVKD.

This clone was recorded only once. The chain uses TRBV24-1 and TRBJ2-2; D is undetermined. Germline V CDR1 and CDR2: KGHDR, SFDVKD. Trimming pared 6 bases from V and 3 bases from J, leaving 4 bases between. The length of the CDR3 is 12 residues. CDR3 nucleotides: TGTGCCACCAGTCCATACACCGGGGAGCTGTTTTTT. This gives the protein CATSPYTGELFF.

The DNA of the CDR3 is TGTGCCAGCAGCCAAGCCACAGGGAATGGCTACACCTTC. This sequence encodes CASSQATGNGYTF. The chain joins TRBV3-1 (or the pseudogene TRBV3-2) to TRBJ1-2; maybe TRBD1 (6 bases). Germline CDR1 is LGHDT and CDR2 is YNNKEL (reference sequence). Trimming removed 1 base at V and 6 bases at J, with 9 bases between. The CDR3 totals 13 residues.

CDR3 nucleotides: TGTGCCAGCAGCCCCTTCGGGGTGGGCCAGCCCCAGCATTTT. Its translation is CASSPFGVGQPQHF. J is TRBJ1-5 and V is TRBV11-2; D gene unclear. This CDR3 comprises 14 residues. V was trimmed by 5 bases and J by 7 bases, leaving 15 bases between them. Per germline, CDR1 SGHAT and CDR2 FQNNGV. Complete variable domain (other parts from reference TRBV11-2 and TRBJ1-5): EAGVAQSPRYKIIEKRQSVAFWCNPISGHATLYWYQQILGQGPKLLIQFQNNGVVDDSQLPKDRFSAERLKGVDSTLKIQPAKLEDSAVYLCASSPFGVGQPQHFGDGTRLSIL.

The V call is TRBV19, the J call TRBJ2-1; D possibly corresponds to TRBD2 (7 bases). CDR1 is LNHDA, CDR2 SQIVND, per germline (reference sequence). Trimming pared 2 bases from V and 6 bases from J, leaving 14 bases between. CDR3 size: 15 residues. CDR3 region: CASSIRGREGNEQFF. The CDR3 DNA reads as TGTGCCAGTAGTATAAGGGGGAGGGAGGGCAATGAGCAGTTCTTC. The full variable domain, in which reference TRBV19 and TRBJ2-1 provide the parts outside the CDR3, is DGGITQSPKYLFRKEGQNVTLSCEQNLNHDAMYWYRQDPGQGLRLIYYSQIVNDFQKGDIAEGYSVSREKKESFPLTVTSAQKNPTAFYLCASSIRGREGNEQFFGPGTRLTVL.

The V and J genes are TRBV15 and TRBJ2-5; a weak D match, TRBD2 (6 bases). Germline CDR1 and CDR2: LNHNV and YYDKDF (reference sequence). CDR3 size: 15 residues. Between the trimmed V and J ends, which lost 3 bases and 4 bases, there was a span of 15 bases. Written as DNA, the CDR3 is TGTGCCACCAGCAGGGTAGCGGAGGAGGCAGAGACCCAGTACTTC. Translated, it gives CATSRVAEEAETQYF. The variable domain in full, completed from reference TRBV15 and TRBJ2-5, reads DAMVIQNPRYQVTQFGKPVTLSCSQTLNHNVMYWYQQKSSQAPKLLFHYYDKDFNNEADTPDNFQSRRPNTSFCFLDIRSPGLGDTAMYLCATSRVAEEAETQYFGPGTRLLVL.

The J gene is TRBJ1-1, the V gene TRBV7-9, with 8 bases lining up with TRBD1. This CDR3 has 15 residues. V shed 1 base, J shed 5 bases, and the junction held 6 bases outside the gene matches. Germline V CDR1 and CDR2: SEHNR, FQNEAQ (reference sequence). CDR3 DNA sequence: TGTGCCAGCAGCTTAGGACAGGGGTTAAGGACTGAAGCTTTCTTT. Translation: CASSLGQGLRTEAFF.

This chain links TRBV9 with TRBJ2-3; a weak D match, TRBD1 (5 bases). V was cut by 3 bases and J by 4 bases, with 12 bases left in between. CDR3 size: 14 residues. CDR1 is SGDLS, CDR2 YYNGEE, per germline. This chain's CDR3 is CASSAGSGPDTQYF. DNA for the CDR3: TGTGCCAGCAGCGCTGGCTCAGGGCCAGATACGCAGTATTTT.

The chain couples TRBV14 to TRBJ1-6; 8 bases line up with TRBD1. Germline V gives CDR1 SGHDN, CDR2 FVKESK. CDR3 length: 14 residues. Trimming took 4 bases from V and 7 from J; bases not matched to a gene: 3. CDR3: CASSRGQGNSPLHF. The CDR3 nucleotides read TGTGCCAGCAGCCGCGGACAGGGCAATTCACCCCTCCACTTT.

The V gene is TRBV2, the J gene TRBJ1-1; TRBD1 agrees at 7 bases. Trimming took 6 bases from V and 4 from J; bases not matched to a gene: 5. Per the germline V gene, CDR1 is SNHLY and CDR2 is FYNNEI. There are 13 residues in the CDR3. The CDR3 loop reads CASRDRASTEAFF. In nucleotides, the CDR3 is TGTGCCAGCAGAGACAGGGCCAGCACTGAAGCTTTCTTT.

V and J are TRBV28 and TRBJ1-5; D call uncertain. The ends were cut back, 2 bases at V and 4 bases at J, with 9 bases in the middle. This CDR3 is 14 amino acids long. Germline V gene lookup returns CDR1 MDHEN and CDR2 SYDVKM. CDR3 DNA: TGTGCCAGCAGTTTACACCTCGAGAATCAGCCCCAGCATTTT. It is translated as CASSLHLENQPQHF.

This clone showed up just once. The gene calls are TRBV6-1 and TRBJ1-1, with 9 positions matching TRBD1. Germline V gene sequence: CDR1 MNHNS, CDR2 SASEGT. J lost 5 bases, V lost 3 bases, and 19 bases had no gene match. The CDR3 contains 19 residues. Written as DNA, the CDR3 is TGTGCCAGCAGTGATACCCAATACAGGGGGCGTGTAGTAAGGACTGAAGCTTTCTTT. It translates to CASSDTQYRGRVVRTEAFF.

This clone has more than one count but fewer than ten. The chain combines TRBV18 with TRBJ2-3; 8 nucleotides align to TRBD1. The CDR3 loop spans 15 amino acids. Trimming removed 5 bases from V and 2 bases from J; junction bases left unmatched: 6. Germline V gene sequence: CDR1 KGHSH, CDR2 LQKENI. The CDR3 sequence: CASSTTGDLTDTQYF. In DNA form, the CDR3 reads TGTGCCAGCTCAACGACAGGGGACCTCACAGATACGCAGTATTTT.

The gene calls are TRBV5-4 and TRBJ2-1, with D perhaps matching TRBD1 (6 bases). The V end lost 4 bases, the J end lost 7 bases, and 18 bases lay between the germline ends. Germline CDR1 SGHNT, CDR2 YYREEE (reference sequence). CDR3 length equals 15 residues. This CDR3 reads CASSAGSDSQNEQFF. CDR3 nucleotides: TGTGCCAGCAGCGCAGGCTCGGACAGCCAAAATGAGCAGTTCTTC.

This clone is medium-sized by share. This CDR3 is CASSGAGGFYNEQFF. The DNA for the CDR3 is TGTGCCAGCAGTGGGGCGGGAGGATTCTACAATGAGCAGTTCTTC. The V and J genes are TRBV25-1 and TRBJ2-1, with 8 bases that match TRBD2. The CDR3 contains 15 residues. Germline CDR1 reads MGHDK; CDR2 reads SYGVNS. V shed 4 bases, J shed 3 bases, and the junction held 5 bases outside the gene matches.

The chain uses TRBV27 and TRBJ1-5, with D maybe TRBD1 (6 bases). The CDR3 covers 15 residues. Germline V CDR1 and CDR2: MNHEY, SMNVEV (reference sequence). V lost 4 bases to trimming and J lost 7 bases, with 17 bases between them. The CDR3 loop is CASSSTGIPRQPQHF. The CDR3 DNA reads TGTGCCAGCAGTTCCACAGGGATCCCACGGCAGCCCCAGCATTTT.

The chain's CDR3 is CASASLAGGYNEQFF. For the CDR3, the DNA is TGTGCCAGCGCCTCCCTAGCGGGGGGCTACAATGAGCAGTTCTTC. The rearrangement uses TRBV6-4 and TRBJ2-1; 11 bases line up with TRBD2. The ends lost 8 bases at V and 3 bases at J; junction bases unmatched: 6. This CDR3 is built from 15 residues. The germline CDR1 and CDR2 sequences are MRHNA and SNTAGT.

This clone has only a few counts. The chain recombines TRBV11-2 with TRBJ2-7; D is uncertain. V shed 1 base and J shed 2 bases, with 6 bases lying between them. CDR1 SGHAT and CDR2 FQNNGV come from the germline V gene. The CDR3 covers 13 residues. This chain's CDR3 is CASSLGGTYEQYF. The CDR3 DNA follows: TGTGCCAGCAGCTTAGGCGGAACCTACGAGCAGTACTTC.

CDR3 in amino acids: CASSSGTVKETQYF. CDR3 bases: TGTGCCAGCAGCTCGGGGACAGTTAAAGAGACCCAGTACTTC. V is TRBV5-4 and J is TRBJ2-5; 7 bases line up with TRBD1. V shed 3 bases and J 3 bases; nucleotides not matched to a gene: 5. Germline CDR1 reads SGHNT; CDR2 reads YYREEE (reference sequence). The CDR3 contains 14 residues.